The 16 T cell receptor beta chains reported below all come from one sample, sequenced in a study of CXCR3 chemokines and chemotherapy response in bladder cancer. TCRdb itself ran the PCR reads through MiXCR, one entry per CDR3 protein. Altogether approximately 2,300 distinct CDR3 sequences are present, around 16% being singletons, with the ten largest covering 25%. This sample was obtained from a patient whose treatment included neoadjuvant chemotherapy. The receptors were gathered from a human donor with bladder cancer that responded to neoadjuvant chemotherapy.

This clonotype was picked up many times. This chain joins TRBV4-1 and TRBJ1-2; no clear D. The V and J ends lost 4 bases and 3 bases respectively, with 12 bases between them. The germline V gene encodes CDR1 MGHRA and CDR2 YSYEKL. This CDR3 spans 14 amino acids. CDR3 sequence reads: CASSLLWGDYGYTF. Written as DNA, the CDR3 is TGCGCCAGCAGCCTTTTGTGGGGTGACTATGGCTACACCTTC.

This clonotype qualifies as large (0.1 to 1%). The chain links TRBV19 to TRBJ1-6; TRBD1 agrees at 8 bases. Germline assignment: CDR1 LNHDA and CDR2 SQIVND (reference sequence). The J segment lost 9 bases and the V segment lost 4 bases, leaving 5 bases of the junction unmatched. The CDR3 consists of 14 residues. CDR3 residues: CASSTGGAGSPLHF. DNA of the CDR3: TGTGCCAGTAGTACAGGGGGCGCAGGTTCACCCCTCCACTTT. Filled out from reference TRBV19 and TRBJ1-6, the complete variable domain reads DGGITQSPKYLFRKEGQNVTLSCEQNLNHDAMYWYRQDPGQGLRLIYYSQIVNDFQKGDIAEGYSVSREKKESFPLTVTSAQKNPTAFYLCASSTGGAGSPLHFGNGTRLTVT.

This clonotype has at least ten counts. The chain joins TRBV9 to TRBJ2-3; D may be TRBD1 (6 bases). This CDR3 contains 17 residues. Germline V CDR1 and CDR2: SGDLS, YYNGEE. Trimming cost V 0 bases and J 0 bases, with 14 bases left between them. CDR3 nucleotides: TGTGCCAGCAGCGTAGACGGGACACCTACCAGCACAGATACGCAGTATTTT. Its translation: CASSVDGTPTSTDTQYF.

This clonotype was seen at least ten times. The chain couples TRBV6-5 to TRBJ1-1, with a weak D call TRBD1 (5 bases). V lost 6 bases to trimming and J lost 0 bases, with 5 bases between them. Germline V gene data show CDR1 as MNHEY and CDR2 as SVGAGI. The CDR3 runs 12 residues. The DNA for the CDR3 is TGTGCCAGCAGAGGGGTGAACACTGAAGCTTTCTTT. Translating it yields CASRGVNTEAFF.

By share, this clonotype ranks as medium-sized (0.01 to 0.1%). The gene calls are TRBV7-9 and TRBJ2-7, with D tentatively TRBD1 (5 bases). The V gene's germline CDR1 is SEHNR and CDR2 FQNEAQ (reference sequence). Trimming took off 5 bases at V and 3 bases at J, with 11 bases between the two ends. The CDR3 consists of 13 residues. The CDR3: CASSPRQFYEQYF. The CDR3 DNA follows: TGTGCCAGCAGCCCAAGACAGTTCTACGAGCAGTACTTC.

This clonotype was seen ten or more times. The rearrangement links TRBV5-6 to TRBJ2-7; no firm D call. There are 11 residues in the CDR3. Per germline, CDR1 SGHDT and CDR2 YYEEEE. Trimming pared 1 base from V and 7 bases from J, leaving 6 bases between. The CDR3 spells CASSLNQEQYF. CDR3 DNA: TGTGCCAGCAGCTTGAATCAAGAGCAGTACTTC.

This clonotype is categorized as medium-sized. V gene TRBV24-1 combines with J gene TRBJ1-1; 8 bases map to TRBD1. The junction had 4 bases not matched to a gene; V was cut back by 4 bases and J by 1 base. The CDR3 spans 15 residues. Germline loops: CDR1 KGHDR, CDR2 SFDVKD. CDR3 amino acids: CATSEPGTGNTEAFF. As DNA, the CDR3 is TGTGCCACCAGTGAACCCGGGACAGGGAACACTGAAGCTTTCTTT.

Judged by abundance, this clonotype is medium-sized. The CDR3 DNA follows: TGTGCCAGCAGCCGGGGCCTAGGGGGAAGCGGTAGGGTGAATACGCAGTATTTT. Amino acid sequence: CASSRGLGGSGRVNTQYF. V and J are TRBV6-5 and TRBJ2-3, with a tentative D call TRBD1 (6 bases). The CDR3 spans 18 residues. Trimming cost V 6 bases and J 7 bases, with 29 bases left between them. Germline V gives CDR1 MNHEY, CDR2 SVGAGI.

By share, this clonotype ranks as medium-sized. The chain links TRBV29-1 to TRBJ2-7; TRBD1 is a possible D gene (5 bases). The CDR3 extends over 12 amino acids. Germline CDR1 reads SQVTM; CDR2 reads ANQGSEA. Trimming cost V 6 bases and J 3 bases, with 12 bases left between them. CDR3 protein: CSVTGEYYEQYF. CDR3 bases: TGCAGCGTCACAGGCGAATACTACGAGCAGTACTTC.

The chain carries TRBV2 and TRBJ1-2, with D possibly matching TRBD1 (5 bases). This CDR3 has 13 amino acids. The germline CDR1 and CDR2 sequences are SNHLY and FYNNEI. With 2 bases removed from V and 4 bases from J, the gap between germline ends came to 8 bases. Here the CDR3 reads CASSEQGSYGYTF. CDR3 DNA sequence: TGTGCCAGCAGTGAACAGGGAAGCTATGGCTACACCTTC.

This clonotype was recorded at least ten times. This sequence joins TRBV7-9 and TRBJ2-1; 8 bases map to TRBD2. V was clipped by 1 base and J by 8 bases; unmatched bases: 7. CDR1 is SEHNR and CDR2 is FQNEAQ in the germline V gene (reference sequence). The CDR3 extends over 15 amino acids. CDR3 in DNA: TGTGCCAGCAGCTTAGTGGTCGGACTAGCCCATGAGCAGTTCTTC. Translated, it gives CASSLVVGLAHEQFF. Combining the CDR3 with reference TRBV7-9 and TRBJ2-1 gives the whole variable domain DTGVSQNPRHKITKRGQNVTFRCDPISEHNRLYWYRQTLGQGPEFLTYFQNEAQLEKSRLLSDRFSAERPKGSFSTLEIQRTEQGDSAMYLCASSLVVGLAHEQFFGPGTRLTVL.

This clonotype appeared many times. The chain carries TRBV19 and TRBJ2-7; 8 bases line up with TRBD1. V gave up 0 bases and J gave up 2 bases; unmatched junction bases: 0. This CDR3 is built from 14 residues. The germline gives CDR1 LNHDA, CDR2 SQIVND (reference sequence). DNA of the CDR3: TGTGCCAGTAGTATAGAGACAGGGGCCTACGAGCAGTACTTC. It encodes CASSIETGAYEQYF.

This clonotype occurred many times. V gene TRBV14 combines with J gene TRBJ2-7; TRBD2 matches 9 bases. Germline V gene sequence: CDR1 SGHDN, CDR2 FVKESK. V lost 4 bases, J lost 2 bases, and 6 bases stayed unmatched. There are 15 residues in the CDR3. The CDR3 nucleotides are TGTGCCAGCAGCCGGCAGCGGGGGGCTACCTACGAGCAGTACTTC. Amino acid sequence: CASSRQRGATYEQYF.

This clonotype was detected ten times or more. J is TRBJ2-2 and V is TRBV12-3 or TRBV12-4; D might be TRBD1 (5 bases). The CDR3 contains 15 residues. The V gene lost 0 bases and the J gene lost 5 bases, with 10 bases spanning the gap. For the CDR3, the DNA is TGTGCCAGCAGTTTAGCCCAGGGAAGGACCGGGGAGCTGTTTTTT. It yields the protein CASSLAQGRTGELFF.

This clonotype is medium-sized. V is TRBV7-9 and J is TRBJ2-1; TRBD1 agrees at 9 bases. CDR3 length equals 15 residues. Per the germline V gene, CDR1 is SEHNR and CDR2 is FQNEAQ (reference sequence). The J segment lost 4 bases and the V segment lost 5 bases, leaving 6 bases of the junction unmatched. The chain's CDR3 is CASSNTGGGYNEQFF. The CDR3 region has the DNA TGTGCCAGCAGCAACACAGGGGGCGGGTACAATGAGCAGTTCTTC.

The rearrangement joins TRBV6-5 to TRBJ2-1; either TRBD1 or TRBD2 may fit D (5 bases each). Germline loops: CDR1 MNHEY, CDR2 SVGAGI. The V and J ends lost 8 bases and 0 bases respectively, with 11 bases between them. The CDR3 is 14 residues long. CDR3 coding DNA: TGTGCCAGCGGGGACCGGAGCTCCTACAATGAGCAGTTCTTC. It specifies CASGDRSSYNEQFF.